This entry is about one T cell receptor beta chain. What it binds is not known. The entry originates in a study of cytomegalovirus exposure and HLA in healthy donors. Findings of the study overall: It was about 180 TCR beta chains that were listed as cytomegalovirus-associated.

This CDR3 has 14 amino acids. Germline V gene lookup returns CDR1 LGHNA and CDR2 YNFKEQ. Trimming took 3 bases from V and 2 from J, leaving 11 bases between them. A multiplex PCR was run with 60 Vbeta primers and 13 Jbeta primers. Profiling relied on immunoSEQ multiplex PCR, and the TCRdb table lists in-frame clones only, not all of them. The sample's table shows roughly 77,000 clones. The origin of this receptor is a female donor in good health and CMV-seropositive. The sequencing sample was made of PBMCs. This sequence joins TRBV4-2 and TRBJ2-7; possibly TRBD2 for D (5 bases). For the CDR3, the DNA is TGTGCCAGCAGCCAGACGGGGATCACCTACGAGCAGTACTTC. Protein sequence: CASSQTGITYEQYF.